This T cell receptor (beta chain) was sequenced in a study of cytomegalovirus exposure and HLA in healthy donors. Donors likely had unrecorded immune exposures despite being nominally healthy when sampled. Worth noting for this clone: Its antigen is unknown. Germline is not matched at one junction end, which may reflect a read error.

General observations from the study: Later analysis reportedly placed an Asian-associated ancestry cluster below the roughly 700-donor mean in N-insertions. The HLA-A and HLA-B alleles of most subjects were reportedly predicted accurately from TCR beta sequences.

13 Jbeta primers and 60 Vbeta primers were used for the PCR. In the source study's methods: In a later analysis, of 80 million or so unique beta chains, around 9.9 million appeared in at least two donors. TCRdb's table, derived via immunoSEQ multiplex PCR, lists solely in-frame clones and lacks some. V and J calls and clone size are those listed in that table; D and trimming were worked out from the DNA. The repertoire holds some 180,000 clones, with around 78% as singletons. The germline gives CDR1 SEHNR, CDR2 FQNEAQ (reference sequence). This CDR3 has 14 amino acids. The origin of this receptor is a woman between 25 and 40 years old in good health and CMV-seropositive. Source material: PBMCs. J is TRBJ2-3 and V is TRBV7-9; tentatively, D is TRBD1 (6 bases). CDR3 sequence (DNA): TGTTCCAGCAGCTTAACAGGGTACACAGATACGCAGTATTTT. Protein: CSSSLTGYTDTQYF.